The sequence of this T cell receptor beta chain was determined in a study of T cell responses to AZD1222 COVID-19 vaccine. Study results and limitations: Recipients of two AZD1222 doses showed rising Spike-specific TCR breadth and depth. Across the whole spike, CD4 TCRs peaked at regions 160-218 and 743-854. Donors skewed white British and female; clonal diversity was possibly underestimated. Variant regions that are unmutated are reportedly the target of nearly half of spike-specific TCRs.

Method: immunoSEQ multiplex PCR; TCRdb's copy keeps in-frame clones and lacks some. The sample shows more than 150,000 clones, under 95% of them seen only once. The ends were cut back, 3 bases at V and 3 bases at J, with 6 bases in the middle. The CDR3 runs 11 residues. Germline V gives CDR1 SQVTM, CDR2 ANQGSEA. As for this clone: Its antigen is undetermined.

This chain connects TRBV29-1 to TRBJ2-7; D possibly corresponds to TRBD1 (5 bases). The source is an adult in good health. Specimen: peripheral blood, collected on day 0 of AZD1222 vaccination. The CDR3 protein is CSVDRDYEQYF. Here the CDR3 DNA reads TGCAGCGTTGACAGGGACTACGAGCAGTACTTC.